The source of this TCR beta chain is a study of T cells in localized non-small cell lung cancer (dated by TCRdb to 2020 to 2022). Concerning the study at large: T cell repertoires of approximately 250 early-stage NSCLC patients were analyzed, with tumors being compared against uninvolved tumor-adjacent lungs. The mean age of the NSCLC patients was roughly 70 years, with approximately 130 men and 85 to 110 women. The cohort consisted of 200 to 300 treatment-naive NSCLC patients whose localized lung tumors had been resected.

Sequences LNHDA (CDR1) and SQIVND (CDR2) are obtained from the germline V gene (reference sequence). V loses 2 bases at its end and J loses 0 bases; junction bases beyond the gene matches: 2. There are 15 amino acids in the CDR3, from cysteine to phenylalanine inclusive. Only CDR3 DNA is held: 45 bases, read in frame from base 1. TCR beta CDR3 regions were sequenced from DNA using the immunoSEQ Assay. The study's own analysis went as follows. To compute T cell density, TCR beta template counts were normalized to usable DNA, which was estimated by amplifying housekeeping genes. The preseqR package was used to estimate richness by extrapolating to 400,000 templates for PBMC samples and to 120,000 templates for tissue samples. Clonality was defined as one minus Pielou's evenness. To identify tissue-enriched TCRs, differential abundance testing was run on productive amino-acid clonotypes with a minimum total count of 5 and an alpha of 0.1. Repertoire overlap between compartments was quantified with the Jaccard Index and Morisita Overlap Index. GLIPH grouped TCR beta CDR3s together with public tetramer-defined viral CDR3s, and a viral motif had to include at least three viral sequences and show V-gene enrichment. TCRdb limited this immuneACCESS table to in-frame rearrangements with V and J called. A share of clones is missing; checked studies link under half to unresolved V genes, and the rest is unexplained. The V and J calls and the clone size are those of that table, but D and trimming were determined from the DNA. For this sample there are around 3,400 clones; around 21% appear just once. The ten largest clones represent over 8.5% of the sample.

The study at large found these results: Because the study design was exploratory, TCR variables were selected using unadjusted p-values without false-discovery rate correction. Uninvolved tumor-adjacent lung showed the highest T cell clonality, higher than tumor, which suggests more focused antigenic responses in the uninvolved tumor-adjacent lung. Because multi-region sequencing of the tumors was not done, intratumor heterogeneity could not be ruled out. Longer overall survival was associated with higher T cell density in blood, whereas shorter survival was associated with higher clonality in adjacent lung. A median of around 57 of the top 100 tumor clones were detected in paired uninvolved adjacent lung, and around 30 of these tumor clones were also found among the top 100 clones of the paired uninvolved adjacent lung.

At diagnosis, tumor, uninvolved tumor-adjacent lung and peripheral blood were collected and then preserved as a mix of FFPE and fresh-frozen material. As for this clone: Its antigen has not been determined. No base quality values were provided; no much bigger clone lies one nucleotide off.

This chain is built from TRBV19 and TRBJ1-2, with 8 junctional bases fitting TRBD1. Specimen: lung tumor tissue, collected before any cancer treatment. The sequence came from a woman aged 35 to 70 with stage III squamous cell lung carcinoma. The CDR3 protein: CASSIRQGTNYGYTF. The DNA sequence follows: TGTGCCAGTAGTATACGACAGGGGACTAACTATGGCTACACCTTC.